The 4 T cell receptor beta chains below come from one sample, sequenced in a study of cytomegalovirus exposure and HLA in healthy donors. PCR amplification relied on 60 Vbeta primers (plus 13 Jbeta primers). Repertoires were generated with immunoSEQ multiplex PCR, while TCRdb's copy carries only in-frame clones and drops some. The table lists 95,000 to 150,000 clones, about 80% of them singletons, with approximately 1.5% in the top ten. The source material was PBMCs. The source is a woman younger than 35 in good health and CMV-seronegative.

The chain recombines TRBV28 with TRBJ2-2, with TRBD1 matching over 8 bases. This CDR3 contains 13 residues. After removal of 10 bases from V and 4 bases from J, the junction contained 5 bases not matched to a gene. The germline V gene has CDR1 MDHEN and CDR2 SYDVKM. The CDR3 is CATRGRPTGELFF. CDR3 in DNA: TGTGCCACCAGGGGGCGCCCCACCGGGGAGCTGTTTTTT.

This clone was detected only a few times. V gene TRBV6-1 combines with J gene TRBJ1-5, with a possible D match to TRBD1 (6 bases). The germline V gene has CDR1 MNHNS and CDR2 SASEGT. The CDR3 has 14 residues. Trimming stripped 5 bases from V and 6 bases from J, with 14 bases between. The CDR3 sequence: CASSFATGTQPQHF. The CDR3 DNA sequence: TGTGCCAGCAGTTTTGCCACAGGGACTCAGCCCCAGCATTTT.

V gene TRBV10-2 combines with J gene TRBJ1-1, with 9 bases matching TRBD1. From germline, CDR1 is WSHSY and CDR2 SAAADI. V shed 5 bases, J shed 5 bases, and the junction held 9 bases outside the gene matches. The CDR3 runs to 15 residues. In DNA, the CDR3 is TGCGCCAGCAGTTGGGGTTTGACAGGGGGGACTGAAGCTTTCTTT. Translating gives CASSWGLTGGTEAFF.

Note on this clone: The junction departs from the called germline gene at one end, perhaps through a read error. The rearrangement uses TRBV27 and TRBJ2-4, with 8 bases identical to TRBD1. Germline V gene sequence: CDR1 MNHEY, CDR2 SMNVEV (reference sequence). CDR3 size: 17 residues. The CDR3 coding sequence is TGTGCCAGCAGTGCCCGACAGGGGAGAAATGCCAAAAACAGTCAGTACTTC. This gives the protein CASSARQGRNAKNSQYF.